This record covers a single T cell receptor beta chain. The record originates from a study of blood T cell repertoires in COVID-19. Study at large: Some COVID-19 samples were acute and others convalescent; all came from the United States, Italy and Spain.

Looked up from germline, CDR1 is LNHDA and CDR2 is SQIVND (reference sequence). The V end was cut by 9 bases, the J end by 0 bases, with 12 bases between. The CDR3 has 14 residues. Seattle's enrolled individuals joined amid active infection and were then monitored longitudinally. Original processing notes: Estimates of nucleated cell counts were drawn from the amplification of reference gene primers. TCRdb's copy holds only in-frame clones and misses some; the assay was immunoSEQ multiplex PCR. D and trimming were read from the DNA, whereas the V and J calls and clone size are those reported in that table. This sample has about 260,000 clones, with approximately 88% found just once.

The source is a woman between 65 and 79 years old with COVID-19, enrolled during active disease. The V gene is TRBV19, the J gene TRBJ1-5, with D possibly matching TRBD1 (5 bases). Sequences were obtained from peripheral blood. Here the CDR3 DNA reads TGTGCCAGCAGTCAGGGTAATAGCAATCAGCCCCAGCATTTT. It specifies CASSQGNSNQPQHF.